The entry below gives a single T cell receptor (beta chain) sequence along with its context. Per the study methods: It was from reference gene primer amplification that nucleated cell counts were estimated. Libraries were prepared by immunoSEQ multiplex PCR; TCRdb keeps only in-frame clonotypes and omits some of them. V and J calls and clone size are given by that table; D and trimming were obtained from the DNA. Of over 95,000 clones in the sample, around 81% were seen once. This specimen belongs to a study of blood T cell repertoires in COVID-19. Whole-study context: Spain, Italy and the United States supplied samples that represented acute and convalescent COVID-19. PBMCs, B-cell-depleted T cells, or T cells were the source of the cDNA or gDNA that made up the material.

Trimming took 4 bases from V and 2 from J; bases not matched to a gene: 12. Germline loops: CDR1 MDHEN, CDR2 SYDVKM. The CDR3 length is 17 residues. The V call is TRBV28, the J call TRBJ2-7; 9 bases map to TRBD1. Sequencing used peripheral blood. This TCR was sampled from a human donor in a cohort sampled during active COVID-19. The CDR3: CASSSHRGQGITYEQYF. For the CDR3, the DNA is TGTGCCAGCAGTTCCCATAGGGGACAGGGTATCACCTACGAGCAGTACTTC.